The 7 T cell receptor beta chains in this list originate from one sample, sequenced in a study of T cells after yellow fever vaccination. TCRdb re-called the 5' RACE reads through MiXCR, storing one row per CDR3 protein. The sample records 300,000 to 350,000 distinct CDR3 sequences, about 4% being singletons. The starting material was PBMCs, obtained 5 days after the yellow fever booster vaccination. All receptors come from a man aged 18 to 30 who received the YFV17D yellow fever vaccine.

This chain joins TRBV20-1 and TRBJ2-7, with 12 positions matching TRBD1. Per germline, CDR1 DFQATT and CDR2 SNEGSKA (reference sequence). V trimming: 3 bases; J trimming: 4 bases; junction bases outside the gene matches: 4. This CDR3 is built from 14 residues. For the CDR3, the DNA is TGCAGTGCTAGTGGGACAGGGGGCCAGTACGAGCAGTACTTC. This codes for CSASGTGGQYEQYF.

Only a few counts were recorded for this clonotype. The rearrangement links TRBV5-1 to TRBJ2-7; 7 bases line up with TRBD1. CDR1 and CDR2 (germline): SGHRS, YFSETQ. CDR3 length: 14 residues. Trimming removed 4 bases from V and 2 bases from J; junction bases left unmatched: 6. The CDR3: CASSVGTAPYEQYV. The CDR3 DNA reads as TGCGCCAGCAGCGTCGGGACAGCCCCCTACGAGCAGTACGTC.

This clonotype was seen a few times. This rearrangement joins TRBV5-1 to TRBJ1-2, with D tentatively TRBD1 (6 bases). The CDR3 extends over 14 amino acids. V dropped 0 bases and J dropped 4 bases, with 10 bases sitting between them. Looked up from germline, CDR1 is SGHRS and CDR2 is YFSETQ. The chain's CDR3 is CASSLGQEFYGYTF. The CDR3 DNA sequence: TGCGCCAGCAGCTTGGGACAGGAGTTCTATGGCTACACCTTC.

This clonotype showed up just a few times. The chain couples TRBV7-8 to TRBJ2-1; 8 bases map to TRBD2. Trimming removed 5 bases from V and 6 bases from J; junction bases left unmatched: 9. The CDR3 is 15 amino acids. Germline V CDR1 and CDR2: SGHVS, FQNEAQ. CDR3 amino acids: CASSASGGITNEQFF. Here the CDR3 DNA reads TGTGCCAGCAGCGCCAGCGGGGGTATCACCAATGAGCAGTTCTTC.

This clonotype has just a few counts. CDR3 nucleotide sequence: TGTGCCAGCAGCGAGCTGGCGGGATGGGAGACCCAGTACTTC. Amino acid sequence: CASSELAGWETQYF. The chain is built from TRBV7-7 and TRBJ2-5, with a tentative D call TRBD2 (6 bases). Germline V CDR1 and CDR2: SSHAT, FNYEAQ (reference sequence). V was trimmed by 5 bases and J by 5 bases, leaving 15 bases between them. The CDR3 consists of 14 residues.

This clonotype was seen repeatedly, ten times or more. The chain uses TRBV3-1 and TRBJ1-3, with a weak D call TRBD1 (6 bases). The CDR3 runs to 15 residues. CDR1 LGHDT and CDR2 YNNKEL come from the germline V gene (reference sequence). Trimming removed 4 bases at V and 0 bases at J, with 10 bases between. The CDR3 spells CASSRTQGSGNTIYF. The CDR3, as DNA: TGTGCCAGCAGCCGAACACAGGGCTCTGGAAACACCATATATTTT.

This clonotype was observed at least ten times. This chain uses TRBV7-2 with TRBJ1-6; 7 nucleotides line up with TRBD1. CDR3 length: 13 amino acids. V was pared by 6 bases and J by 8 bases, with 4 bases of the junction left unmatched. Germline V gives CDR1 SGHTA, CDR2 FQGNSA. The CDR3 nucleotides read TGTGCCAGCAGACCAGGGGGGCATTCACCCCTCCACTTT. It encodes CASRPGGHSPLHF.